The clone carrying this T cell receptor (beta chain) appeared a single time. This sample is drawn from a study of shared clonotypes between healthy human individuals. The repertoire was sequenced with immunoSEQ multiplex PCR; TCRdb's copy has only in-frame clones and lacks some. The data contain about 600,000 clones, roughly 97% of them singletons. Germline lookup yields CDR1 SEHNR and CDR2 FQNEAQ (reference sequence). Deletions cut 8 bases from V and 6 bases from J, with 10 bases between. This CDR3 is built from 11 residues. The chain uses TRBV7-9 and TRBJ1-1; D might be TRBD1 (6 bases). This receptor was obtained from a woman aged 30 to 39 in good health. Material for sequencing was naive CD4+ T cells sorted from blood. As to subset: CD45RA+ positively selected. The CDR3 DNA is TGTGCCAGCCGCAGGGGTCCTGAAGCTTTCTTT. Its translation is CASRRGPEAFF.